This T cell receptor (beta chain) was captured by sequencing in a study of T cell repertoires in cytomegalovirus infection. TCRdb used MiXCR to reprocess the reads, holding one entry per CDR3 protein. This sample has over 150,000 distinct CDR3 sequences, with around 15% found just once. The table lists this clonotype with a few counts. The clonotype originates from a human donor in good health (CMV status not recorded). Some clones in this sample may be carry-over from other donors' samples. The sample was PBMCs.

CDR3 bases: TGTGCCAGTAAGGACAGGAGCTCTGGAAACACCATATATTTT. Translation gives CASKDRSSGNTIYF. V usage is TRBV19 and J usage is TRBJ1-3, with TRBD1 identical over 7 bases. The V and J ends lost 7 bases and 0 bases, in that order; junction bases with no gene match: 3. Germline CDR1 is LNHDA and CDR2 is SQIVND (reference sequence). This CDR3 is built from 14 residues.